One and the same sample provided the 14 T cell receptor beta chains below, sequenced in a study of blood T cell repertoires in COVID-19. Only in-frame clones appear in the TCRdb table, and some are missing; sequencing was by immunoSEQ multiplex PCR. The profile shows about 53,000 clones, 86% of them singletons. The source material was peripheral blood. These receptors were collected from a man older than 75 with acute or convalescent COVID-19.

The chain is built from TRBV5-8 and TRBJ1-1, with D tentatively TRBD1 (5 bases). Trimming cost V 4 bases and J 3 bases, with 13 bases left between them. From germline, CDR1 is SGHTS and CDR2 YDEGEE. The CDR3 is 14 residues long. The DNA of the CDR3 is TGTGCCAGCAGCCCCTGGGGCCTTTACACTGAAGCTTTCTTT. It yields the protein CASSPWGLYTEAFF.

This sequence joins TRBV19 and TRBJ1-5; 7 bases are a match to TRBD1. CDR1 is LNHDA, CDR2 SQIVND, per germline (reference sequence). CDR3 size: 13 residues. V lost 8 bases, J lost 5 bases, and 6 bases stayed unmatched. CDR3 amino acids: CASRGGWDQPQHF. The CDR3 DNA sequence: TGTGCCAGTCGAGGGGGCTGGGATCAGCCCCAGCATTTT.

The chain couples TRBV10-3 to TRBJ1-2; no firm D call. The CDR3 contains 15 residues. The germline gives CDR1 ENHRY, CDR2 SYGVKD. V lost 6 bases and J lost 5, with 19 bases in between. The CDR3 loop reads CAIREGGQPGYGYTF. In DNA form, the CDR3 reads TGTGCCATCAGGGAAGGAGGGCAGCCGGGATATGGCTACACCTTC.

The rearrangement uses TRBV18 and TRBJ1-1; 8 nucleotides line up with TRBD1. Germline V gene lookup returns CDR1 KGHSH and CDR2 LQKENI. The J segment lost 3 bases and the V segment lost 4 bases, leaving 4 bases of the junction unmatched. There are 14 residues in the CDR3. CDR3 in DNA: TGTGCCAGCTCACAACAGGGGGGGGACACTGAAGCTTTCTTT. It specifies CASSQQGGDTEAFF.

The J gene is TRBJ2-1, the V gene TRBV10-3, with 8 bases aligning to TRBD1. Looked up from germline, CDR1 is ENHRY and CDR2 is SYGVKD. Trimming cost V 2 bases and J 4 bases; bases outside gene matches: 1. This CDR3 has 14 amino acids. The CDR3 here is CAISEGQGYNEQFF. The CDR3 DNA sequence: TGTGCCATCAGTGAGGGACAGGGTTACAATGAGCAGTTCTTC.

The CDR3 region has the DNA TGTGCCAGCAGGGGGACTGCGGGTACCGGGGAGCTGTTTTTT. Its protein product is CASRGTAGTGELFF. This chain uses TRBV2 with TRBJ2-2; D is possibly TRBD2 (6 bases). The CDR3 extends over 14 amino acids. V shed 6 bases and J shed 5 bases, with 13 bases lying between them. Germline assignment: CDR1 SNHLY and CDR2 FYNNEI.

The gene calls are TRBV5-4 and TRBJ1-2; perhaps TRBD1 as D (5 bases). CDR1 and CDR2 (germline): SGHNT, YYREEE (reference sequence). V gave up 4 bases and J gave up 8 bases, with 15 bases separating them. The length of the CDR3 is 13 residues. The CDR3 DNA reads TGTGCCAGCAGCCTAACCGACAGAAGCGGCTACACCTTC. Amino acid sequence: CASSLTDRSGYTF.

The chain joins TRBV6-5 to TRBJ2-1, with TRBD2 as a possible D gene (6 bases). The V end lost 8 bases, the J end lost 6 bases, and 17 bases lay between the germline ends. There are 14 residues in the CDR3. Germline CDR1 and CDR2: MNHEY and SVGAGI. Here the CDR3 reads CASRRDSGTNEQFF. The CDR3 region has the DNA TGTGCCAGCCGCCGGGACTCCGGCACCAATGAGCAGTTCTTC.

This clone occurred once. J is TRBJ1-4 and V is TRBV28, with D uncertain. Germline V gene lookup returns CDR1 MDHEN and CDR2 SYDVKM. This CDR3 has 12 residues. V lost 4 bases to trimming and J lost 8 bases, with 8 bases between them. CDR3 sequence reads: CASSSRAEKLFF. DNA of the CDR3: TGTGCCAGCAGTTCCCGAGCAGAAAAACTGTTTTTT.

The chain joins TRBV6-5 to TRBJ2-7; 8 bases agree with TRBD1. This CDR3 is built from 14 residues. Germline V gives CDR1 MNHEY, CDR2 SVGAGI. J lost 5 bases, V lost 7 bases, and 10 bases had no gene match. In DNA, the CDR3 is TGTGCCAGCAACCGACAGGGGACTTCGAACGAGCAGTACTTC. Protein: CASNRQGTSNEQYF.

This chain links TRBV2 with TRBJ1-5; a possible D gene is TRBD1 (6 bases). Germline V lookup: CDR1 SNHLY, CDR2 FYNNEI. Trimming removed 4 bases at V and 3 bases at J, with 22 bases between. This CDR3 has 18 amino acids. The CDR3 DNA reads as TGTGCCAGCAGTGGAGGCAGGGGCACGGATTGGGACAATCAGCCCCAGCATTTT. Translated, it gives CASSGGRGTDWDNQPQHF.

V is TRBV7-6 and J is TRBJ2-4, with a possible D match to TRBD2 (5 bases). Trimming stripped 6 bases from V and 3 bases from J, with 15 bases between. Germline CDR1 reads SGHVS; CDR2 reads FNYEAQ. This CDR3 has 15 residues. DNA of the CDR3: TGTGCCAGCAGTTTAAATGCGGGCCTCAAAAACATTCAGTACTTC. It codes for CASSLNAGLKNIQYF.

CDR3 sequence (DNA): TGCGCCAGCAGTTCCAGCTCCTACGAGCAGTACTTC. This gives the protein CASSSSSYEQYF. The gene calls are TRBV10-1 and TRBJ2-7; D ambiguous. The V and J ends lost 5 bases and 0 bases respectively, with 5 bases between them. The germline CDR1 and CDR2 sequences are WNHNN and SYGVQD (reference sequence). The CDR3 is 12 amino acids.

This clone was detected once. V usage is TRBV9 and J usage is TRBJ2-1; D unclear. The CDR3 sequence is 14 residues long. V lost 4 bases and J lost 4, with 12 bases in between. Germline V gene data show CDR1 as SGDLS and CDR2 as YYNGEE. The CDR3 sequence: CASSPQTNYNEQFF. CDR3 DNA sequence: TGTGCCAGCAGCCCACAAACTAATTACAATGAGCAGTTCTTC.